The 8 T cell receptor beta chains listed next were all sequenced from one sample in a study of cytomegalovirus exposure and HLA in healthy donors. The study ran its PCR with 60 Vbeta and 13 Jbeta primers. Produced via immunoSEQ multiplex PCR; TCRdb's table is partial and in-frame only. The table lists roughly 110,000 clones, 77% of them singletons, with 4% to 5% in the top ten. Sequencing was performed on PBMCs. These receptors were collected from a male donor in good health and CMV-seronegative.

The genes are TRBV4-1 and TRBJ2-7; the match to TRBD1 covers 9 bases. Germline CDR1 is MGHRA and CDR2 is YSYEKL. The trim removed 2 bases at V and 8 bases at J, leaving 16 bases unmatched. CDR3 size: 17 residues. As DNA, the CDR3 is TGCGCCAGCAGCCAACCCAAGGACAGGGGCGCTAGGCGCAAGCAGTACTTC. Translated: CASSQPKDRGARRKQYF.

Comments on this clone: The junction departs from germline at one end; a sequencing error may be responsible. V is TRBV6-4 and J is TRBJ1-1; a possible D gene is TRBD1 (5 bases). The CDR3 covers 17 residues. Germline lookup yields CDR1 MRHNA and CDR2 SNTAGT. The CDR3 here is CASRSGPTPGGYTVAFF. In nucleotides, the CDR3 is TGTGCCAGCAGATCCGGGCCTACCCCGGGGGGATACACTGTAGCTTTCTTT.

The count of this clone is one. V usage is TRBV5-1 and J usage is TRBJ2-5; D might be TRBD2 (5 bases). There are 19 residues in the CDR3. CDR1 and CDR2 (germline): SGHRS, YFSETQ. V dropped 3 bases and J dropped 0 bases, with 24 bases sitting between them. CDR3 DNA: TGCGCCAGCAGCTGGCCCGAGCGGTCGTTTTTCTCAGACCAAGAGACCCAGTACTTC. Encoded protein: CASSWPERSFFSDQETQYF.

V usage is TRBV5-4 and J usage is TRBJ2-1; D may be TRBD2 (6 bases). CDR1 is SGHNT, CDR2 YYREEE, per germline (reference sequence). V lost 4 bases, J lost 0 bases, and 14 bases lay in between. This CDR3 has 16 residues. The CDR3 nucleotides read TGTGCCAGCAGCAATGGGGCGGGGCGCTCCTACAATGAGCAGTTCTTC. Translated: CASSNGAGRSYNEQFF.

V and J are TRBV5-1 and TRBJ2-5; the D is unclear. The germline gives CDR1 SGHRS, CDR2 YFSETQ. The CDR3 length is 12 residues. The V and J ends lost 5 bases and 3 bases respectively, with 8 bases between them. The CDR3 DNA sequence: TGCGCCAGCAGATGGCAGAAAGAGACCCAGTACTTC. Translated, it gives CASRWQKETQYF.

The table lists this clone with a few counts. J is TRBJ2-3 and V is TRBV7-2; 7 bases line up with TRBD2. V was clipped by 6 bases and J by 2 bases; unmatched bases: 11. There are 16 residues in the CDR3. Germline CDR1 reads SGHTA; CDR2 reads FQGNSA. CDR3: CASRGGSGQFTDTQYF. In DNA, the CDR3 is TGTGCCAGCAGAGGAGGTAGCGGGCAGTTCACAGATACGCAGTATTTT.

The V and J genes are TRBV11-2 and TRBJ1-1, with a weak D call TRBD1 (6 bases). V was pared by 5 bases and J by 1 base, with 23 bases between. CDR3 length equals 18 residues. Germline V CDR1 and CDR2: SGHAT, FQNNGV. The CDR3 DNA is TGTGCCAGCAGCCGCTACACGTACAGGGATGGGTGGAACACTGAAGCTTTCTTT. The encoded protein is CASSRYTYRDGWNTEAFF.

The chain uses TRBV5-1 and TRBJ2-1; 11 positions match TRBD2. CDR1 and CDR2 from the germline V gene are SGHRS and YFSETQ. V lost 4 bases, J lost 4 bases, and 4 bases stayed unmatched. CDR3 size: 15 residues. The CDR3 region is CASSETSGRYNEQFF. DNA for the CDR3: TGCGCCAGCAGCGAAACTAGCGGGAGATACAATGAGCAGTTCTTC.